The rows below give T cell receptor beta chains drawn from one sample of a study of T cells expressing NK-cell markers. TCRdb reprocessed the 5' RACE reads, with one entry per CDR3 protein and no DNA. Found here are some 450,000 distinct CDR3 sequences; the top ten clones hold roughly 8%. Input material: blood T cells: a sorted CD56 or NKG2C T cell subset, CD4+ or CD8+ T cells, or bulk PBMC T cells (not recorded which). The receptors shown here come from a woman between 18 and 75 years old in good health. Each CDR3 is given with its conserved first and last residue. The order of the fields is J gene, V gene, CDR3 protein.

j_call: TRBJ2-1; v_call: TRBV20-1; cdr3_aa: CSARDGGNEQFF
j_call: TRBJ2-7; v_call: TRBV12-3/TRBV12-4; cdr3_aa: CASRGLRLGEQYF
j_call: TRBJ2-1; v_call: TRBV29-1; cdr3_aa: CSVEPGQGGHEQFF
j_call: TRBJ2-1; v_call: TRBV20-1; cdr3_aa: CSAVRGHSYNEQFF
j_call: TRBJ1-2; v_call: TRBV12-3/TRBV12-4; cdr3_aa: CASSLLLWQGAVGYTF
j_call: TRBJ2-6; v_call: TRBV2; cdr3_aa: CASSVSSGANVLTF
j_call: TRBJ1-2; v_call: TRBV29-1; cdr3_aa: CSVDPRVGYGYTF
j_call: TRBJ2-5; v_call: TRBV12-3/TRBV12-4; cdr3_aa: CASRPGERTLGQETQYF
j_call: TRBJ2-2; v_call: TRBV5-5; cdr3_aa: CASRTRTGNHRAGELFF
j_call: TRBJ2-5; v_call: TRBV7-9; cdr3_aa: CAGAVTQETQYF
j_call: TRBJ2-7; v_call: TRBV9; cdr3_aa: CASSVTGTDIYEQYF
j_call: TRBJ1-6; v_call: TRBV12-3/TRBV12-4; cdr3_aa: CASSLGSMRPIYNSPLHF
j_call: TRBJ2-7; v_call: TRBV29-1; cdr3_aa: CSVDGQRGQQYF
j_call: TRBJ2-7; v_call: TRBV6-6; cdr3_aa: CASRTGNSYEQYF
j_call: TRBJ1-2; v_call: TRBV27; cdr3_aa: CASRTNQGDRWNYGYTF
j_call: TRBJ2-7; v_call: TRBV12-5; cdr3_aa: CASGNPGLAGMDYEQYF
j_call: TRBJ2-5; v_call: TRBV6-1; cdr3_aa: CASSEVGGMRETQYF
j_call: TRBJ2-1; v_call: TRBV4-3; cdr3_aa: CASSQDKRETSYNEQFF
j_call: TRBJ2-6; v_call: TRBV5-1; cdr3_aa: CASRFTGQGSSGANVLTF
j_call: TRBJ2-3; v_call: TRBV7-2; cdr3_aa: CASRGEGHDTQYF
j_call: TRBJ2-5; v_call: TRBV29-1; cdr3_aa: CSVPGADYQETQYF
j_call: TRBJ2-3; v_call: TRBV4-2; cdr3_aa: CASSRWTSGATSTDTQYF
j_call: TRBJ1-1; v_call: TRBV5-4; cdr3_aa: CASSWRGGTEAFF
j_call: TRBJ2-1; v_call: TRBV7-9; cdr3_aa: CASSTPGTTYNEQFF
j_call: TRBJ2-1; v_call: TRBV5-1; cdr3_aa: CASSFSAGKYNEQFF
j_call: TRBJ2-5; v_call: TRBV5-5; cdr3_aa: CASNTDPTFEETQYF
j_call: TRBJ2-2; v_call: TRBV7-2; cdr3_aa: CASSSPNTGELFF
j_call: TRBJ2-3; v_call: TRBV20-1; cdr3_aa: CSARSSNWGGTDTQYF
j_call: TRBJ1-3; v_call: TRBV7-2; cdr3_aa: CASRVDRGNTIYF
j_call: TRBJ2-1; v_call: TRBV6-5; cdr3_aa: CASSYRRDNEQFF
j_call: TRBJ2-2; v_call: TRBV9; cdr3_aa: CASSVAWIENTGELFF
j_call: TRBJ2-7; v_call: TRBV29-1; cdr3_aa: CSVVILGGMEYF
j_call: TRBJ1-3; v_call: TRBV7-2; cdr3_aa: CASSSDTNSGNTIYF
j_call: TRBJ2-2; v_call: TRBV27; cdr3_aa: CASRLAGSAGELFF
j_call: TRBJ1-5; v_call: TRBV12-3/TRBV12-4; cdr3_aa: CASSLGQTPEEGIQHF
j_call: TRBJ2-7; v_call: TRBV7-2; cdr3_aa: CASSLGLAGGKDEQYF
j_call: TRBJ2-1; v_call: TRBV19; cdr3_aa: CASSRLASEQFF
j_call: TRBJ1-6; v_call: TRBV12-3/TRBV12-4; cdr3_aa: CASSFRQQGNSPLHF
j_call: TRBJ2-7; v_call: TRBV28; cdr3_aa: CATQNREGSYEQYF
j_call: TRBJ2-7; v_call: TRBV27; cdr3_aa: CASSLVGAPPGQYF
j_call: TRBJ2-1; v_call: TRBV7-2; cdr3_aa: CASNRRGSGYNEQFF
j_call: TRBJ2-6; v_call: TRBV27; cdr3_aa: CASSFRGADGANVLTF
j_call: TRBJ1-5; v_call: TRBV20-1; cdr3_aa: CSVLLMDRANQPQHF
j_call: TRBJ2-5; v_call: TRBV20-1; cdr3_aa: CSASSSTQETQYF
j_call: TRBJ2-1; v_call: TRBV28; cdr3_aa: CASSLGVRASYNEQFF
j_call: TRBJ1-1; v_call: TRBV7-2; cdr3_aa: CASSLQGRTTEAFF
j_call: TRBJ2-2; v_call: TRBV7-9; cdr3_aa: CASSWTGGPGELFF
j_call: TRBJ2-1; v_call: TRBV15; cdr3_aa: CATSRGLAGDEQFF
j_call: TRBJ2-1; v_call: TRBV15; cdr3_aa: CATSRDQDNEQFF
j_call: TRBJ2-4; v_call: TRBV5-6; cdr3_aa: CASSLVGTGGNIQYF
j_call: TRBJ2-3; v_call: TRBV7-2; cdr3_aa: CASEFRGTDTQYF
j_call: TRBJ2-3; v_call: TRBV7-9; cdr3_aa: CASRLPLISSTDTQYF
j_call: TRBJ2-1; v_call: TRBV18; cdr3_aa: CASSSGRGNEQFF
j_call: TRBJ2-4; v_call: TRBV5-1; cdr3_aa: CASSLVTGFSVNIQYF
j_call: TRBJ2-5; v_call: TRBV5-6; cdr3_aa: CASSLISGGGETQYF
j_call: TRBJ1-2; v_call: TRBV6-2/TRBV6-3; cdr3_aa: CASSLTEYYGYTF
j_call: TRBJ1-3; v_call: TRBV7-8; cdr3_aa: CASSEPTGEIYTHSGNTIYF
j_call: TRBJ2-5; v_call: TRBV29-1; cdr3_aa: CSARGGSSETQYF
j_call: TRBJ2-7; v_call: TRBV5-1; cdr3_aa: CASSLSGYEQYF